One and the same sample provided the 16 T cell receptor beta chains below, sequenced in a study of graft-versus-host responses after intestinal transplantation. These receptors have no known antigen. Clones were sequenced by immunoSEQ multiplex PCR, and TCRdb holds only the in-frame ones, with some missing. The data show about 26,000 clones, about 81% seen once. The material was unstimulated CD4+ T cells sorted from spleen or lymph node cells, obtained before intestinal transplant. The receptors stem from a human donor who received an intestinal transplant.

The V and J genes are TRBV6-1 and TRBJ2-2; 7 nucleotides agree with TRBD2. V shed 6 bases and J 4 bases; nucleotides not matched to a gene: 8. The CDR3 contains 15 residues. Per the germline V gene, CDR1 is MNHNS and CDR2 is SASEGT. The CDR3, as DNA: TGTGCCAGCAGGGGGGGAGGGCCGCTCACCGGGGAGCTGTTTTTT. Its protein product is CASRGGGPLTGELFF.

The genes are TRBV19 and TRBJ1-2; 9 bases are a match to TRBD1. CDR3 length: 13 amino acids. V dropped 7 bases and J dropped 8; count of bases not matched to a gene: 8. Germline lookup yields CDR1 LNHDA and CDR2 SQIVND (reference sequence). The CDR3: CASNLQGAAGYTF. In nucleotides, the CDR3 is TGTGCCAGTAACCTACAGGGGGCTGCCGGCTACACCTTC.

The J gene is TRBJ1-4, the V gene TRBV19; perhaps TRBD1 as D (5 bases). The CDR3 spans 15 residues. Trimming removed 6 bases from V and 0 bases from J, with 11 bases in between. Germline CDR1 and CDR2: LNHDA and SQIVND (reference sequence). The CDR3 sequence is CASRGRAATNEKLFF. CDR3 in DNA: TGTGCCAGTAGGGGCAGGGCTGCAACTAATGAAAAACTGTTTTTT.

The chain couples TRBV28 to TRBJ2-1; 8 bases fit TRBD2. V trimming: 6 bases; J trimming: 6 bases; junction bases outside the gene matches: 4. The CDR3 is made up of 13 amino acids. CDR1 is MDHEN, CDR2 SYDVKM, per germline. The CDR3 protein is CASRGLALNEQFF. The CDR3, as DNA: TGTGCCAGCAGAGGACTAGCCCTCAATGAGCAGTTCTTC. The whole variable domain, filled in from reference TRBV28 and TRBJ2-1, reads DVKVTQSSRYLVKRTGEKVFLECVQDMDHENMFWYRQDPGLGLRLIYFSYDVKMKEKGDIPEGYSVSREKKERFSLILESASTNQTSMYLCASRGLALNEQFFGPGTRLTVL.

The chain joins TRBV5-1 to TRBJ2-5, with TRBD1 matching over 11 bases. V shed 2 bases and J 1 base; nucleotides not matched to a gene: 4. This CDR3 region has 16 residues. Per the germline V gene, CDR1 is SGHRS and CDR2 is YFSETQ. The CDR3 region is CASSLTGTGGQETQYF. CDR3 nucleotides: TGCGCCAGCAGCTTAACCGGGACAGGGGGCCAAGAGACCCAGTACTTC.

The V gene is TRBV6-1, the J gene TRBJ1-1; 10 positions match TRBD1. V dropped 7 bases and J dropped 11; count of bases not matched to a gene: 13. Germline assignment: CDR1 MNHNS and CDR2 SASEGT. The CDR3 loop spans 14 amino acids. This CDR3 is CASTGTGAAQGAFF. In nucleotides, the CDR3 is TGTGCCAGCACGGGGACAGGGGCGGCCCAAGGGGCTTTCTTT.

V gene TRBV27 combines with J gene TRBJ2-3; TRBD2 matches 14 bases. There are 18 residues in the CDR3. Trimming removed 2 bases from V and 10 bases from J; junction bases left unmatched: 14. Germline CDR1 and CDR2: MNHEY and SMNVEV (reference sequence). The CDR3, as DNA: TGTGCCAGCAGTTTAATTTCCGGGACTAGCGGGAGTAGTTGGGCGCAGTATTTT. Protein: CASSLISGTSGSSWAQYF.

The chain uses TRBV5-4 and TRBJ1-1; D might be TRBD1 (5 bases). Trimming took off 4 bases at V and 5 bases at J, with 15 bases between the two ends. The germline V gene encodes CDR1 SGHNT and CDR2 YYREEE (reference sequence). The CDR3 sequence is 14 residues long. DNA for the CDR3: TGTGCCAGCAGCCGGGACCCCGGGAGGACTGAAGCTTTCTTT. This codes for CASSRDPGRTEAFF.

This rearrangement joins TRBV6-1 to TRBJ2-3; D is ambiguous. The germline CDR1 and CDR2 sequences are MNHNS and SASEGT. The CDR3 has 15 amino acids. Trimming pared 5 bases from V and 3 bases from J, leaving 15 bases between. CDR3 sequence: CASSRLASKTDTQYF. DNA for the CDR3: TGTGCCAGCAGTAGACTCGCTTCCAAGACAGATACGCAGTATTTT.

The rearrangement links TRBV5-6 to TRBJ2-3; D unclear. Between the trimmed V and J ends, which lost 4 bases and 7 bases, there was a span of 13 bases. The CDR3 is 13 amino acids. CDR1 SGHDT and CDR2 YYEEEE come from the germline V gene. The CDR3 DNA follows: TGTGCCAGCAGCGTAAGCCTCTTAAATACGCAGTATTTT. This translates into CASSVSLLNTQYF.

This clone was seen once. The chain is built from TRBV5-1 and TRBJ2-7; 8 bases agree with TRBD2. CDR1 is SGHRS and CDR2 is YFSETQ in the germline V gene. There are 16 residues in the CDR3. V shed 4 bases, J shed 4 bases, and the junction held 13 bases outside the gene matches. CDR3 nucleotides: TGCGCCAGCAGCCACATTATGCGGGGGGCGCGATACGAGCAGTACTTC. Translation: CASSHIMRGARYEQYF.

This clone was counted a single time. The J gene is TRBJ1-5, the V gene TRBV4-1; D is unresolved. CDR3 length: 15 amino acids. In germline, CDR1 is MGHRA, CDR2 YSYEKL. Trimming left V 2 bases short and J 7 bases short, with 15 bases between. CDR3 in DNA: TGCGCCAGCAGCCAATTACTCCTAAGAGGGCAGCCCCAGCATTTT. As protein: CASSQLLLRGQPQHF.

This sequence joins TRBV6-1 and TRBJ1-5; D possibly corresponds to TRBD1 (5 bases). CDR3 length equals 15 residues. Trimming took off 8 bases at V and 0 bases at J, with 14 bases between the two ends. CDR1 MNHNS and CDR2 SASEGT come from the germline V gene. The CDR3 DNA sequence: TGTGCCAGCGGGAGGACAATCGATAGCAATCAGCCCCAGCATTTT. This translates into CASGRTIDSNQPQHF.

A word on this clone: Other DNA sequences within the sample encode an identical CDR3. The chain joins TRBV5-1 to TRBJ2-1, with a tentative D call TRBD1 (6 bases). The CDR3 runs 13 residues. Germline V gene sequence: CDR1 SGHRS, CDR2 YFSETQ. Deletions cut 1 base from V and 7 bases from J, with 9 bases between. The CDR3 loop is CASSLNRDNEQFF. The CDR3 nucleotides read TGCGCCAGCAGCTTGAACAGGGATAATGAGCAGTTCTTC.

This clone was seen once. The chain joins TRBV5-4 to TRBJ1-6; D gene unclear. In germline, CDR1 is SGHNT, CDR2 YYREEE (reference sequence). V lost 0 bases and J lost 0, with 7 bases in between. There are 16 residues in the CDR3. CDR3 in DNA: TGTGCCAGCAGCTTGGTGCCAGTCTCCTATAATTCACCCCTCCACTTT. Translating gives CASSLVPVSYNSPLHF.

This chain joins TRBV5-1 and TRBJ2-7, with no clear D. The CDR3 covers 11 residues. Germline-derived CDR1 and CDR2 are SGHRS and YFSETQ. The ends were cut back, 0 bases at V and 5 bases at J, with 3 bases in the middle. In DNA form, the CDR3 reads TGCGCCAGCAGCTTGGGTAACGAGCAGTACTTC. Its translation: CASSLGNEQYF.